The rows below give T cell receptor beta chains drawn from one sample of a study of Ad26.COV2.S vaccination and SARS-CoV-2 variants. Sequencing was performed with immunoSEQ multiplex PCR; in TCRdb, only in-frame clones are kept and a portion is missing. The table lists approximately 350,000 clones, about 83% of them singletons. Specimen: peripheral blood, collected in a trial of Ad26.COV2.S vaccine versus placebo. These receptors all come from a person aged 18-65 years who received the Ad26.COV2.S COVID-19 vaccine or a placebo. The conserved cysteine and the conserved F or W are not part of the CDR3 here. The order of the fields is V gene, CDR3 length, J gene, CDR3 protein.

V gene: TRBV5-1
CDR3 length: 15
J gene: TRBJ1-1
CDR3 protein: ASSAGTGGLANTEAF

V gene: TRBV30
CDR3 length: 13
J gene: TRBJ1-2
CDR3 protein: AWDLGQGGNYGYT

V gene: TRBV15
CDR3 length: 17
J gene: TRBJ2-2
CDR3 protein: ATSRYGSGLAANTGELF

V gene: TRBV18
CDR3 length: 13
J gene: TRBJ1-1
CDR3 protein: ASSPRTGGDTEAF

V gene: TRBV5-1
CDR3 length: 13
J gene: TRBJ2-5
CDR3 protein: ASSLQGPTQETQY

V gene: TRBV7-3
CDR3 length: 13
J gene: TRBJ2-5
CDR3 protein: ASLTTDGDLETQY

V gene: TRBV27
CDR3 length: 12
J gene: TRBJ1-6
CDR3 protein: ASSWGQDNSPLH

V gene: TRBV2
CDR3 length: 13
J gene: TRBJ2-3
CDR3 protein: ASGQTASSTDTQY

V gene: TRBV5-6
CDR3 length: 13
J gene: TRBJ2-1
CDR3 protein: ASSSYPDRGDEQF

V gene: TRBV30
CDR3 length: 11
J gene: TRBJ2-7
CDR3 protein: AWSHTGPYEQY

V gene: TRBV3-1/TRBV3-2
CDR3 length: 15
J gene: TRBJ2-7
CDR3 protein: ASSGPGLAGHTYEQY

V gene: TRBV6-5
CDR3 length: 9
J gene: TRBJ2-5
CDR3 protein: ASSALETQY

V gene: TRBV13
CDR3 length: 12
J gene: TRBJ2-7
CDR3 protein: ASSPVGRGYEQY

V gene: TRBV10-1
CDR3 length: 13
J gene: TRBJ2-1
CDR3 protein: ASSAGLVSYNEQF

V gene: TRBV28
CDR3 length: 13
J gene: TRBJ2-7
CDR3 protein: ASSLTGPSSYEQY

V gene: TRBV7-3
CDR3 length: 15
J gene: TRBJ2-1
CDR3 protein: ASSRTGAGSSYNEQF

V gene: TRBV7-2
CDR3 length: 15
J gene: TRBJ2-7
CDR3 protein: ASSLEVRAGSRYEQY

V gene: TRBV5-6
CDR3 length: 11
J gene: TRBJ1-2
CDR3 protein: ASSVATGGGYT

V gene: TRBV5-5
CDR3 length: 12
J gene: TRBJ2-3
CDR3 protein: ASRLGQNTDTQY

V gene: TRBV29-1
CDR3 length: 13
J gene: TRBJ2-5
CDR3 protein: SVIQGYQIGETQY

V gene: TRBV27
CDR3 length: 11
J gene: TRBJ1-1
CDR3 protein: ASSLGLNTEAF

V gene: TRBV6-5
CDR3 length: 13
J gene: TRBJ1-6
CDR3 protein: ASSYLGQGNSPLH

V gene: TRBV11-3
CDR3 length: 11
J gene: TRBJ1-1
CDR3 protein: ASSPRAVGLAF

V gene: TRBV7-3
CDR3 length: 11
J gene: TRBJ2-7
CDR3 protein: ASSLGGRGEQY

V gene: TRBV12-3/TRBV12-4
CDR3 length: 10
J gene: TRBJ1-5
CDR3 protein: ASSSQGEPQH

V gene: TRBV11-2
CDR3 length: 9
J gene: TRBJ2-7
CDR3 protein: ASIIRGEQY

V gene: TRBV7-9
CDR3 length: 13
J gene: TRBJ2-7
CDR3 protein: ASSPPMAGGNEQY

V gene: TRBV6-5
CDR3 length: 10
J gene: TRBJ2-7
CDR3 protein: AGILWGHEQY

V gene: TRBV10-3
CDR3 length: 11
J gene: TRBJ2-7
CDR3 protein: AISRDGPYEQY

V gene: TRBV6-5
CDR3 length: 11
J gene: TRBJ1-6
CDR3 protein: ASSRGYNSPLH

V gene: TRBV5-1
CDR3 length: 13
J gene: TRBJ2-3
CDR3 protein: ASRRGRPNTDTQY

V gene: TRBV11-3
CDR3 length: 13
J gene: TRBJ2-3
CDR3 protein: ASSLLWPITDTQY

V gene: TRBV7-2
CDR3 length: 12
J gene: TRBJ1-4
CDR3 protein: ASSIQGRNEKLF

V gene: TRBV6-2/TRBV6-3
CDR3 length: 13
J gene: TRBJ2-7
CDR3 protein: ASSRTSGRAHEQY

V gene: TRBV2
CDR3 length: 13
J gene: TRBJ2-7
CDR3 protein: ASNPFGGRFYEQY

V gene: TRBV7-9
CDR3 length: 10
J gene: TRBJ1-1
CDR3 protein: ASSPPGTEAF

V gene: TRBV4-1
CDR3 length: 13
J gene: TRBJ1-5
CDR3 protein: ASSQDHRGDQPQH

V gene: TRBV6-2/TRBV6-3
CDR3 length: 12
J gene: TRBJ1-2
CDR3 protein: ASSQSQGARGYT

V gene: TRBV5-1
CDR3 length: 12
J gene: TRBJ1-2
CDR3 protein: ASSSGSPGYGYT

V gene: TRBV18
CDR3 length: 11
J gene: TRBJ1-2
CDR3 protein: ASSPRTLEGYT

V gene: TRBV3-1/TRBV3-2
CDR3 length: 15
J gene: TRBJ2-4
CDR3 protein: ASSLSLYPERGDIQY

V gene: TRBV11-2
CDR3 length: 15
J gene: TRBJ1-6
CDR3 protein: ASSLDGLVGAGSPLH

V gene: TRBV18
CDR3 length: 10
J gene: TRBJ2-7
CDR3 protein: ASSPRQGQQY

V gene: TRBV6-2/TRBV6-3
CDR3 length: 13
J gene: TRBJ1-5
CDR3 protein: ASSLAGGRARPQH

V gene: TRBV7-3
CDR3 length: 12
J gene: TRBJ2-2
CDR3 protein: ASSLLRGTGELF

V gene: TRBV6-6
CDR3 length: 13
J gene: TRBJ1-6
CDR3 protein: ASSPLPTRGSPLH

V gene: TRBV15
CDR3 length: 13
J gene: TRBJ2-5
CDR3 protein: ATSRERGWGETQY

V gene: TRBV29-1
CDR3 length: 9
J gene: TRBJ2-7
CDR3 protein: SVGGGGEQY

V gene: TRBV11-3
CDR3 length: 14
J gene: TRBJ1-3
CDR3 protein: ASSFPYGVGGNTIY

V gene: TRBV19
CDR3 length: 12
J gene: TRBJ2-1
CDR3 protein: ASRGRGSYNEQF

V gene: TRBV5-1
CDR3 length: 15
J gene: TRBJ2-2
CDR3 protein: ASSFASARLFTGELF

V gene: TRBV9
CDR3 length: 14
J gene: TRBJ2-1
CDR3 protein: ASSPRQGWSYNEQF